The clone carrying this T cell receptor (beta chain) has only a few counts. TCRdb ran MiXCR on the 5' RACE reads and lists one entry per CDR3 protein. The data contain nearly 200,000 distinct CDR3 sequences, 15% of them singletons. This sample stems from a study of identical twins. V lost 6 bases to trimming and J lost 4 bases; unmatched junction nucleotides: 7. From germline, CDR1 is MNHEY and CDR2 SVGEGT. CDR3 length: 15 amino acids. The data also belong to a second study, concerning T cells expressing NK-cell markers.

This receptor was obtained from a woman under 30 in good health. This sequence joins TRBV6-2 or TRBV6-3 and TRBJ2-1; 9 bases fit TRBD2. The sequenced sample was CD8+ T cells sorted from blood. The CDR3 sequence: CASSTTSGFYNEQFF. CDR3 DNA: TGTGCCAGCAGCACTACTAGCGGGTTTTACAATGAGCAGTTCTTC.